The clone carrying this TCR beta chain was counted once. This table comes from immunoSEQ multiplex PCR, and its TCRdb copy is limited to in-frame clones, with some not included. The sample lists approximately 81,000 clones; roughly 78% were seen once. The CDR3 contains 16 residues. CDR1 and CDR2 from the germline V gene are SGHRS and YFSETQ. The V segment lost 3 bases and the J segment 3 bases; nucleotides outside the gene matches: 9. The data are from a study of blood T cell repertoires in COVID-19. Sequencing was done on a sample of peripheral blood. This receptor was taken from a human donor in a cohort sampled during active COVID-19. The chain recombines TRBV5-1 with TRBJ2-5, with 9 bases that match TRBD2. Here the CDR3 DNA reads TGCGCCAGCAGCTCCCTGGGTGCGGGGGGGGAAGAGACCCAGTACTTC. It codes for CASSSLGAGGEETQYF.